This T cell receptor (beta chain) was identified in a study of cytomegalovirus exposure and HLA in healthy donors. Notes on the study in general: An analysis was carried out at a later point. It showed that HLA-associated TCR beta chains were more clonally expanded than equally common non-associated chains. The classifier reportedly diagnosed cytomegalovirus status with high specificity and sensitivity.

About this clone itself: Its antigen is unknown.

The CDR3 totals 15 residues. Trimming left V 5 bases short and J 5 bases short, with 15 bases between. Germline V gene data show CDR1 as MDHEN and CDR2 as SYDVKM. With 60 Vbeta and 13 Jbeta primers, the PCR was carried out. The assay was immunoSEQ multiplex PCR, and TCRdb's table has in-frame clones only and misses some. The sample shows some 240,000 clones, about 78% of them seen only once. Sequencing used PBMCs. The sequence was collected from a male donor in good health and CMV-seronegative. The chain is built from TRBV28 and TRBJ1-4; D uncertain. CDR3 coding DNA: TGTGCCAGCAGTCACCGGACGGGGAAGAATGAAAAACTGTTTTTT. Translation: CASSHRTGKNEKLFF.